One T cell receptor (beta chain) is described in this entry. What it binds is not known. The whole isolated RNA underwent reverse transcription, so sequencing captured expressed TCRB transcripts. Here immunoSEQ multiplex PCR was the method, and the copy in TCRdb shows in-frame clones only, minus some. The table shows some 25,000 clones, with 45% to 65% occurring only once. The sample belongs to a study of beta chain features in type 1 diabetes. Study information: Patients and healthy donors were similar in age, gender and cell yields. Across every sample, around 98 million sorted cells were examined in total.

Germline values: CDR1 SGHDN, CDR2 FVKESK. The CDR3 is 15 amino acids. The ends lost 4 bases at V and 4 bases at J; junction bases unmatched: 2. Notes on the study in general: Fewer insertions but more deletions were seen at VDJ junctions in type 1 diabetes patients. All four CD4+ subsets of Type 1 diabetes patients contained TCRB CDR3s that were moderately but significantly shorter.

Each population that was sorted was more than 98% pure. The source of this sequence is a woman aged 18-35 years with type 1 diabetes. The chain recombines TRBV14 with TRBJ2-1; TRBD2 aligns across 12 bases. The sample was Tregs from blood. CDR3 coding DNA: TGTGCCAGCAGCCCCGGACTAGCGGGATACAATGAGCAGTTCTTC. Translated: CASSPGLAGYNEQFF.